The present T cell receptor beta chain was sequenced within a study of blood T cell repertoires in COVID-19. Study summary: Specimens from acute and convalescent COVID-19 originated in the United States, Italy and Spain.

This table comes from immunoSEQ multiplex PCR, and its TCRdb copy is limited to in-frame clones, with some not included. The sample has over 65,000 clones, around 86% seen once; the top ten hold 9% to 15%. The CDR3 covers 18 residues. Germline V gene lookup returns CDR1 MNHNY and CDR2 SVGAGI (reference sequence). V gave up 5 bases and J gave up 1 base, with 24 bases separating them. V usage is TRBV6-6 and J usage is TRBJ2-7; TRBD1 is a possible D gene (6 bases). This clonotype originated in a human donor in a cohort sampled during active COVID-19. The specimen was peripheral blood. The CDR3 DNA reads TGTGCCAGCAGTCTCGACAGGATAGCCGGGACACCTTCCTACGAGCAGTACTTC. Amino acid sequence: CASSLDRIAGTPSYEQYF.